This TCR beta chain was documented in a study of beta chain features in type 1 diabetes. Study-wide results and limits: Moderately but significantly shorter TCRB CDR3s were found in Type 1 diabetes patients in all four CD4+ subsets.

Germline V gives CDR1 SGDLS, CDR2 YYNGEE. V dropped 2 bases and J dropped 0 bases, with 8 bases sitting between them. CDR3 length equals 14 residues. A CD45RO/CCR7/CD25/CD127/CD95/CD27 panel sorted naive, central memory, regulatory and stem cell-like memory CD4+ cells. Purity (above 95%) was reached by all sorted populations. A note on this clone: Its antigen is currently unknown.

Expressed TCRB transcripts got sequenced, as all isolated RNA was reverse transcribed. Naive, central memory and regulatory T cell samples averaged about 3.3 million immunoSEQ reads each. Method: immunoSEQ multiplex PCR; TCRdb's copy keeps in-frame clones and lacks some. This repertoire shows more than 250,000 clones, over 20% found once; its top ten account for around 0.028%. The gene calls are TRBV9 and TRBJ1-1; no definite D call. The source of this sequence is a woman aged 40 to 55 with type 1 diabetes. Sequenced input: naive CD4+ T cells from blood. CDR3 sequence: CASSVLAVNTEAFF. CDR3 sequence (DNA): TGTGCCAGCAGCGTTTTGGCGGTGAACACTGAAGCTTTCTTT.